This T cell receptor (beta chain) was identified in a study of shared clonotypes between healthy human individuals (dated by TCRdb to the early 2020s). Turning to the overall study: The cohort comprised a couple of women and a few men aged 18 to 49 years. For each donor, CD4 naive and CD4 memory were each given three plates, CD8 naive was given two plates, and CD8 memory was given one plate. Blood TCR repertoires of about five healthy adults were deeply sequenced to estimate repertoire size and the extent of clonotype sharing between individuals. Libraries were prepared and TCR repertoires were sequenced by different laboratories using diverse techniques, in order to increase sequencing depth and limit assay-specific biases. Per donor, leukapheresis produced somewhere between about 0.85 and 8.9 billion PBMCs.

Using the deep immunoSEQ assay, multiplex PCR amplified TCR CDR3 regions from genomic DNA. For each cell subset, the extracted genomic DNA was distributed evenly across all wells of several immunoSEQ 96-well plates, and each plate served as one replicate. For sorted subsets, 150 to 200 ng genomic DNA, equal to about 30,000 T cell genomes, was loaded into each replicate PCR. Purified libraries were measured with a Qubit 3.0 fluorometer, size-checked on a Bioanalyzer 2100, and measured again with the KAPA Library Quantification kit. Every immunoSEQ 96-well plate was sequenced on a separate single-read 150-cycle Illumina NextSeq 550 flow cell. In the original analysis: The immunoSEQ output contained only junctional sequences without quality scores, so filtering could not match that applied to full-length reads. Sequences were annotated with PyIR, a Python wrapper for IgBLAST v1.9, and V/J genes and CDR3 were assigned using IMGT germline references. Reads were removed for weak V/J assignments (E-value above 1e-6), missing CDR3, stop codons, out-of-frame junctions, or ambiguous translated residues. V3J clonotypes were defined as sequences sharing the same inferred V gene, J gene, and CDR3 amino acid sequence. To compute the percentage overlap between repertoires, the number of shared unique clonotypes was divided by the size of the smaller repertoire. Three approaches were used to assess repertoire richness: RTK rarefaction, the Chao1 estimator, and Recon v2.1 estimates of unobserved clonotypes. Generation probabilities were computed with OLGA for all TCRbeta clonotypes obtained by the gDNA method from a few donors. This immuneACCESS table, as held by TCRdb, lists in-frame sequences with V and J called but not all clones. Of the missing ones, under half trace to an unresolved V gene in checked studies; the others have no known cause. V and J calls and clone size follow that table, whereas D and trimming were derived from the DNA. The sample has more than 400,000 clones on record, about 96% of them singletons. 0.06% of the sample goes to the ten largest clones.

Sequences SEHNR (CDR1) and FQNEAQ (CDR2) are obtained from the germline V gene (reference sequence). The CDR3, from cysteine to phenylalanine, totals 15 residues. Left in the record is the CDR3 DNA by itself, 45 bases read in frame from the first base. The full study reports these points: Clonotypes shared by all four sorted-subset donors showed higher generation probabilities than non-shared clonotypes. Naive subsets generally had larger estimated clonotype richness than memory subsets did. Sampling was restricted to blood, and TCR repertoires in tissue are likely to differ from TCR repertoires in blood. Sharing across several donors was observed for 4.5% to 6.5% of naive CD4, over 3% of naive CD8, 2% to 2.5% of memory CD4, and around 0.44% of memory CD8 clonotypes. Pairwise subsampling indicated that sequencing depth was expected to affect the degree of clonotype sharing among donors. Incomplete sequencing was indicated by rarefaction of sorted-subset datasets, despite the large sequencing depth. The small number of donors limited the genetic and exposure-history diversity represented.

The donors were healthy, HIV-negative adults who had no recently reported acute infections or vaccinations. Every donor was a Caucasian adult living in Nashville, Tennessee, USA. CD4+ T cells were enriched through magnetic negative selection, after which naive cells were positively selected on CD45RA and the remaining negative fraction served as the memory subset. Blood was obtained by leukapheresis, after which PBMCs were separated by Ficoll-Histopaque density gradient centrifugation and cryopreserved in liquid nitrogen vapor phase. Purity and quantity of every magnetically sorted T cell population were checked by analytical flow cytometry. Genomic DNA was isolated from each sorted fraction and quantified by UV absorbance on a Nanodrop 2000c. Remarks on this clone: Its recognized antigen is unknown. No base qualities exist here, and no much larger clone lies one base off it.

Sequenced: naive CD4+ T cells sorted from blood. The label giving this sample's cell subset or site can be read as: CD45RA+ positively selected. The sequence is built from TRBV7-9 and TRBJ2-5, with no reliable assignment of the D segment. The end of the DNA aligns better with TRBJ2-7, so the J call may be wrong. The sequence derives from a woman in her twenties or thirties in good health. The bases are TGTGCCAGCAGCTTAGTTCTAGGATCTCCCTACGAGCAGTACTTC. Its translation reads: CASSLVLGSPYEQYF.